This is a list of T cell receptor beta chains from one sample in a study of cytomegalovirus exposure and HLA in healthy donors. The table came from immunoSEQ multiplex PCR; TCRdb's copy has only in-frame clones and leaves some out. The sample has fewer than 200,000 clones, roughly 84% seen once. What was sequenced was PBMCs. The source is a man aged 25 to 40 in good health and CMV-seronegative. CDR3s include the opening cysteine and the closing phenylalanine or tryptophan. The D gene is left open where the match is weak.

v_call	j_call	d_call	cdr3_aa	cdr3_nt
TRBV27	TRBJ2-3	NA	CASSFGLREDTQYF	TGTGCCAGCAGTTTTGGGCTTCGGGAGGATACGCAGTATTTT
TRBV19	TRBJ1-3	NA	CASSADSGNTIYF	TGTGCCAGTAGTGCAGATTCTGGAAACACCATATATTTT
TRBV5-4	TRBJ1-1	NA	CASSLSPGVGTEAFF	TGTGCCAGCAGCTTATCTCCAGGGGTAGGCACTGAAGCTTTCTTT
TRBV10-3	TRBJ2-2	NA	CAITGSTGELFF	TGTGCCATCACGGGAAGCACCGGGGAGCTGTTTTTT
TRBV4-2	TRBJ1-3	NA	CASSHERETGNTIYF	TGTGCCAGCAGCCACGAGCGGGAAACTGGAAACACCATATATTTT
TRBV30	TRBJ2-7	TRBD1	CAWKRTGESLHEQYF	TGTGCCTGGAAACGGACAGGGGAAAGTTTACACGAGCAGTACTTC
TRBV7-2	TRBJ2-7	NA	CASRMRGGSPYEQYF	TGTGCCAGCAGGATGAGAGGCGGTTCTCCCTACGAGCAGTACTTC
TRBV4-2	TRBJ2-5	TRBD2	CASSPPSGQETQYF	TGTGCCAGCAGCCCTCCTAGCGGCCAAGAGACCCAGTACTTC
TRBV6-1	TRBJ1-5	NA	CASTQNRVSNQPQHF	TGTGCCAGCACCCAGAACAGGGTGAGCAATCAGCCCCAGCATTTT
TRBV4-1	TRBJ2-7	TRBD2	CASSLGIAGGGGIWGEQYF	TGCGCCAGCAGCCTGGGGATAGCGGGAGGGGGTGGAATCTGGGGCGAGCAGTACTTC
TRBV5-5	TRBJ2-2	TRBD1	CASSWGQKNTGELFF	TGTGCCAGCAGCTGGGGACAGAAGAACACCGGGGAGCTGTTTTTT